The entry that follows covers one TCR beta chain sequence. This clone's antigen is unknown. No base quality values were provided; no much bigger clone lies one nucleotide off. This specimen belongs to a study of blood T cell repertoires in COVID-19 (dated by TCRdb to the early 2020s). Some background on the complete study: Samples from collaborators originated in the United States, Italy and Spain and spanned both the acute and convalescent phases of COVID-19. The repertoires were released in a freely available public database intended as a resource for research on the immune response to SARS-CoV-2. Sample metadata almost always included a de-identified subject ID, COVID-19 status, age in years and sex. Where available, HLA class I and class II types were obtained from metadata supplied by the sample provider rather than from assay-based typing. The samples were drawn from the first 160 participants of the ongoing ImmuneRACE study and from more than 1,000 subjects provided by 6 global collaborators. The dataset comprised deeply sampled blood TCRbeta repertoires from subjects exposed to, actively infected with, or recovered from COVID-19. The prospective study material was composed of cDNA or gDNA derived from T cells, B-cell-depleted T cells, or PBMCs.

Enrolling through a virtual design, the prospective study's participants ranged in age from roughly 18 to 95 years and lived across approximately 25 United States geographic areas. In the prospective study, cohorts were assigned on the basis of participant-reported clinical history obtained from a screening survey and a study questionnaire. In the prospective study, whole blood, serum and a nasopharyngeal or oropharyngeal swab were collected from each participant by mobile phlebotomists. Over an approximately 2-month period, participants in the prospective study had the option of providing additional blood draws and questionnaires. Blood samples from the prospective study were shipped frozen or at room temperature prior to DNA extraction. TCRbeta CDR3 regions were amplified from genomic DNA using the immunoSEQ Assay, a bias-controlled multiplex PCR. Concerning the study's data processing: The number of nucleated cells in each sample was estimated from the amplification of reference gene primers within the assay. To quantify the absolute abundance of each unique TCRbeta CDR3 rearrangement, sequence reads were collapsed and filtered. For each sample, productive Simpson clonality was calculated as the square root of Simpson's diversity index over productive rearrangements. The table comes from immuneACCESS by way of TCRdb, which keeps in-frame sequences with V and J called. Part of the clones is missing from these tables; in studies checked, under half for an unresolved V gene and the rest for unknown reasons. V, J and clone size are those of that table, while D and trimming were read from the DNA. This sample is represented by about 480,000 clones; around 90% of them were singletons. The top ten clonotypes cover nearly 2% of the sample.

Broader findings and caveats from the paper: The amount of clinical and demographic metadata varied by source and participant and was provided uncurated.

CDR1 and CDR2, looked up from the germline V gene, are SNHLY and FYNNEI. The CDR3 contains 11 residues, cysteine and phenylalanine counted. Left in the record is the CDR3 DNA by itself, 33 bases read in frame from the first base. V loses 11 bases, J loses 2 bases, and the germline ends lie 9 bases apart. The rearranged chain carries TRBV2 and TRBJ2-5; the D region possibly corresponds to TRBD1 (6 bases align). This clonotype originated in a woman aged 18 to 35 with acute COVID-19. Specimen: PBMCs or T cells enriched from blood (not recorded which). The nucleotides are TGTGCCGGGGGACAACAAGAGACCCAGTACTTC. The resulting protein is CAGGQQETQYF.